These T cell receptor beta chains were read from a single sample in a study of cytomegalovirus exposure and HLA in healthy donors. Only in-frame clones appear in the TCRdb table, and some are missing; sequencing was by immunoSEQ multiplex PCR. The sample holds around 150,000 clones; around 96% are singletons and the top ten take approximately 0.97%. Sample: PBMCs. The receptors stem from a woman younger than 35 in good health and CMV-seronegative. Each CDR3 is given with its conserved first and last residue. A D gene is named only where the DNA matches it firmly. Some rows mark clone size as missing; the rest say once, few, many or name a class of expanded clone.

v_call	d_call	j_call	clone_size	cdr3_length	cdr3_aa	cdr3_nt
TRBV6-5	TRBD2	TRBJ2-7	few	15	CASSYRSGGGYEQYF	TGTGCCAGCAGTTATCGTTCCGGGGGGGGCTACGAGCAGTACTTC
TRBV7-2	-	TRBJ2-2	-	16	CASSLGGLMNTGELFF	TGTGCCAGCAGCTTAGGCGGTCTAATGAACACCGGGGAGCTGTTTTTT
TRBV7-9	-	TRBJ2-4	-	17	CASSLGPTVLAKNIQYF	TGTGCCAGCAGCTTAGGCCCCACAGTCTTAGCCAAAAACATTCAGTACTTC
TRBV29-1	TRBD1	TRBJ1-1	-	12	CSVRQGRTEAFF	TGCAGCGTACGACAGGGTAGGACTGAAGCTTTCTTT
TRBV15	TRBD1	TRBJ2-1	-	18	CATSRPEQGARSYNEQFF	TGTGCCACCAGCAGACCCGAGCAGGGGGCGAGGTCCTACAATGAGCAGTTCTTC
TRBV5-6	TRBD1	TRBJ1-1	-	16	CASSPDRGRENTEAFF	TGTGCCAGCAGCCCTGACAGGGGGCGGGAGAACACTGAAGCTTTCTTT
TRBV27	TRBD1	TRBJ2-7	-	15	CASSLSRTGHYEQYF	TGTGCCAGCAGTTTATCCCGGACAGGTCATTACGAGCAGTACTTC
TRBV14	-	TRBJ1-2	-	12	CASSQGTAGYTF	TGTGCCAGCAGCCAAGGGACTGCTGGCTACACCTTC
TRBV6-1	TRBD1	TRBJ1-4	-	15	CASSEPGTGAEKLFF	TGTGCCAGCAGTGAGCCCGGGACAGGGGCCGAAAAACTGTTTTTT
TRBV2	TRBD2	TRBJ2-5	-	14	CASWSSGGLETQYF	TGTGCCAGCTGGTCTAGCGGGGGCCTAGAGACCCAGTACTTC
TRBV7-2	-	TRBJ1-6	-	17	CASSLANRNTYNSPLHF	TGTGCCAGCAGCTTAGCGAACAGGAACACCTATAATTCACCCCTCCACTTT
TRBV4-3	-	TRBJ2-7	-	16	CASSQDHRTETYEQYF	TGCGCCAGCAGCCAAGATCACCGGACAGAGACATACGAGCAGTACTTC
TRBV5-1	TRBD1	TRBJ1-2	once	15	CASSTRTGHGSGYTF	TGCGCCAGCAGCACCCGGACAGGGCACGGGAGTGGCTACACCTTC
TRBV19	TRBD1	TRBJ2-2	-	16	CASSMWGQENTGELFF	TGTGCCAGTAGTATGTGGGGACAGGAGAACACCGGGGAGCTGTTTTTT
TRBV9	TRBD2	TRBJ2-5	once	17	CASSVEGRAGGAETQYF	TGTGCCAGCAGCGTAGAGGGGAGAGCGGGGGGGGCTGAGACCCAGTACTTC
TRBV9	TRBD1	TRBJ1-5	-	17	CASSVGAGGQGSFPQHF	TGTGCCAGCAGCGTGGGGGCGGGGGGACAGGGGTCTTTTCCCCAGCATTTT
TRBV30	TRBD1	TRBJ1-1	-	14	CAWSDLGTDTEAFF	TGTGCCTGGAGTGATTTAGGGACAGACACTGAAGCTTTCTTT
TRBV7-2	-	TRBJ1-5	-	15	CASSLAAGWGQPQHF	TGTGCCAGCAGCTTAGCGGCGGGATGGGGACAGCCCCAGCATTTT
TRBV5-1	-	TRBJ1-2	-	16	CASSPRRDISIYGYTF	TGCGCCAGCAGCCCCCGTCGGGACATTAGTATTTATGGCTACACCTTC
TRBV29-1	-	TRBJ2-3	-	15	CSVPPGDLGSDTQYF	TGCAGCGTCCCCCCGGGGGATCTGGGTTCAGATACGCAGTATTTT
TRBV18	TRBD1	TRBJ2-5	-	12	CASSRQGETQYF	TGTGCCAGCTCACGACAGGGGGAGACCCAGTACTTC
TRBV27	-	TRBJ2-7	many	15	CASSLSREGGLEQYF	TGTGCCAGCAGTTTATCCAGGGAAGGTGGGCTAGAGCAGTACTTC
TRBV2	-	TRBJ1-1	-	14	CASSEVILNTEAFF	TGTGCCAGCAGTGAAGTTATTTTGAACACTGAAGCTTTCTTT
TRBV4-1	-	TRBJ1-4	-	16	CASSPRGQVNNEKLFF	TGCGCCAGCAGCCCCCGAGGACAAGTAAATAATGAAAAACTGTTTTTT
TRBV13	-	TRBJ2-5	-	13	CASSPGERETQYF	TGTGCCAGCTCCCCTGGGGAGAGAGAGACCCAGTACTTC
TRBV19	-	TRBJ1-5	-	16	CASSIGQGQGYQPQHF	TGTGCCAGTAGTATAGGTCAGGGCCAAGGTTATCAGCCCCAGCATTTT
TRBV5-1	TRBD2	TRBJ2-1	-	16	CASSGPIAGSYNEQFF	TGCGCCAGCAGCGGACCAATAGCGGGCTCCTACAATGAGCAGTTCTTC
TRBV5-1	-	TRBJ2-7	-	15	CASSLVRPSSYEQYF	TGCGCCAGCAGCTTGGTGAGGCCCAGCTCCTACGAGCAGTACTTC
TRBV5-8	TRBD2	TRBJ2-2	-	16	CASSTGTNLPTGELFF	TGTGCCAGCAGCACCGGGACTAACCTACCCACCGGGGAGCTGTTTTTT
TRBV28	-	TRBJ1-4	-	14	CASSLNSPREKLFF	TGTGCCAGCAGTTTAAACAGCCCAAGAGAAAAACTGTTTTTT
TRBV5-1	-	TRBJ2-7	-	12	CASRGHSYEQYF	TGCGCCAGCAGGGGGCACTCCTACGAGCAGTACTTC
TRBV5-1	-	TRBJ1-2	-	13	CASSAGDNYGYTF	TGCGCCAGCAGCGCAGGGGATAATTATGGCTACACCTTC
TRBV10-3	-	TRBJ1-5	-	13	CAISESGNQPQHF	TGTGCCATCAGTGAGTCCGGTAATCAGCCCCAGCATTTT
TRBV25-1	-	TRBJ1-1	few	13	CASSVSTEDEAFF	TGTGCCAGCAGTGTATCGACGGAGGATGAAGCTTTCTTT
TRBV5-4	TRBD2	TRBJ2-3	-	14	CASGPGGSTDTQYF	TGTGCCAGCGGACCGGGGGGTTCCACAGATACGCAGTATTTT
TRBV27	-	TRBJ1-2	-	15	CASSPGAGVGVGYTF	TGTGCCAGCAGTCCAGGGGCGGGGGTTGGAGTCGGCTACACCTTC
TRBV11-3	-	TRBJ1-6	once	14	CASSLGTGNSPLHF	TGTGCCAGCAGCTTAGGGACGGGAAATTCACCCCTCCACTTT
TRBV5-6	TRBD2	TRBJ2-7	few	15	CASSSRTSGGVEQYF	TGTGCCAGCAGCTCCCGGACTAGCGGGGGGGTCGAGCAGTACTTC
TRBV6-6	-	TRBJ1-1	-	12	CASSYQGSEAFF	TGTGCCAGCAGTTACCAGGGATCTGAAGCTTTCTTT
TRBV6-1	-	TRBJ1-2	-	15	CASKDRNSANYGYTF	TGTGCCAGCAAGGACAGAAATTCAGCTAACTATGGCTACACCTTC
TRBV18	TRBD1	TRBJ1-1	-	15	CASSLSGQGGTEAFF	TGTGCCAGCTCACTCTCGGGACAGGGTGGTACTGAAGCTTTCTTT
TRBV7-2	-	TRBJ1-3	-	15	CASSLGGELGNTIYF	TGTGCCAGCAGCCTAGGGGGGGAACTGGGAAACACCATATATTTT
TRBV7-9	TRBD2	TRBJ2-7	-	14	CASSLTTSAYEQYF	TGTGCCAGCAGCTTGACAACTAGCGCCTACGAGCAGTACTTC
TRBV5-6	-	TRBJ2-7	-	16	CASSGAGTGGSYEQYF	TGTGCCAGCAGCGGGGCCGGGACCGGGGGTTCCTACGAGCAGTACTTC
TRBV9	-	TRBJ2-2	-	13	CASSRSYTGELFF	TGTGCCAGCTCTCGGTCGTACACCGGGGAGCTGTTTTTT
TRBV2	TRBD1	TRBJ1-2	once	15	CASSSRLQGVLGYTF	TGTGCCAGCAGCTCCAGACTACAGGGGGTACTCGGCTACACCTTC
TRBV19	TRBD1	TRBJ2-1	-	15	CASSPRTGTYNEQFF	TGTGCCAGTAGTCCCAGGACAGGGACATACAATGAGCAGTTCTTC
TRBV6-5	TRBD1	TRBJ1-6	once	13	CASLRGLNSPLHF	TGTGCCAGCCTCAGGGGGCTGAATTCACCCCTCCACTTT
TRBV11-2	-	TRBJ2-1	-	17	CASSQRIQGPGLNEQFF	TGTGCCAGCAGCCAACGTATACAGGGACCGGGCCTAAATGAGCAGTTCTTC
TRBV29-1	TRBD1	TRBJ2-7	-	12	CSVRTGFYEQYF	TGCAGCGTTCGGACAGGGTTCTACGAGCAGTACTTC
TRBV5-8	-	TRBJ1-2	-	12	CASSLEAYGYTF	TGTGCCAGCAGCTTGGAAGCCTATGGCTACACCTTC
TRBV27	TRBD1	TRBJ1-2	-	17	CASSQRTGGVLNYGYTF	TGTGCCAGCAGTCAAAGGACAGGTGGGGTTCTAAACTATGGCTACACCTTC
TRBV19	TRBD2	TRBJ2-5	-	14	CASRTRGGEETQYF	TGTGCCAGTAGGACGCGGGGGGGCGAAGAGACCCAGTACTTC